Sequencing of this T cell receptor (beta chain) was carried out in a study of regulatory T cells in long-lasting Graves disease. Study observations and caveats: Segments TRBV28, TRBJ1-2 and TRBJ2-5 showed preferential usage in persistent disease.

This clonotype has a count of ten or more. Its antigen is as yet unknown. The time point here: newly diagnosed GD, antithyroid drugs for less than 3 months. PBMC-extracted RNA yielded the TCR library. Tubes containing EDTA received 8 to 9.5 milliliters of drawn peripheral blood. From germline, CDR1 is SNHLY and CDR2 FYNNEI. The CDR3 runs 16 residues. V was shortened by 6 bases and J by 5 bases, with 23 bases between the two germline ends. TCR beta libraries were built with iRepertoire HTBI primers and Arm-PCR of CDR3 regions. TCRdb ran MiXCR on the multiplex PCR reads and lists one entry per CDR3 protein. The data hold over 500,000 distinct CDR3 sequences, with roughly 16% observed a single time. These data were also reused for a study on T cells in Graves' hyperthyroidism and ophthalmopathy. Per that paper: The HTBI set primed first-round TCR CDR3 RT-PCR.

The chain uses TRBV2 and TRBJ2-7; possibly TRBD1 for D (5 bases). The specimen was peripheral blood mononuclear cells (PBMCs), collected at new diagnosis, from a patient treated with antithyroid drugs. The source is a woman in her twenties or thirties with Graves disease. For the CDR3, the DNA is TGTGCCAGCAGCCCCACGGGTAATTCAGGGATCGACGAGCAGTACTTC. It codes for CASSPTGNSGIDEQYF. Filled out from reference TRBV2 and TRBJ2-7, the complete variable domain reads EPEVTQTPSHQVTQMGQEVILRCVPISNHLYFYWYRQILGQKVEFLVSFYNNEISEKSEIFDDQFSVERPDGSNFTLKIRSTKLEDSAMYFCASSPTGNSGIDEQYFGPGTRLTVT.